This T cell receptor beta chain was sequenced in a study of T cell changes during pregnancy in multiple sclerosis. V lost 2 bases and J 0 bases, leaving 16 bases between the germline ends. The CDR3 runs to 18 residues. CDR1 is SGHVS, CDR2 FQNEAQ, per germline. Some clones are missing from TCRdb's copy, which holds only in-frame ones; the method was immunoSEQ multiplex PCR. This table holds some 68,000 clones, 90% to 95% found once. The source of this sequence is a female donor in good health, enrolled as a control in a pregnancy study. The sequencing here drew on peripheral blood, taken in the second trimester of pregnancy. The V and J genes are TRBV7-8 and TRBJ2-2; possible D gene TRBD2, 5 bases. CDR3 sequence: CASSLKAGRTSNTGELFF. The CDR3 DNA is TGTGCCAGCAGCTTAAAGGCGGGCAGGACCTCGAACACCGGGGAGCTGTTTTTT.